This TCR beta chain stems from a study of T cell responses to AZD1222 COVID-19 vaccine. This clone showed up just once. Method: immunoSEQ multiplex PCR; TCRdb's copy keeps in-frame clones and lacks some. The top ten clones hold 5% to 6.5% of a sample with 100,000 to 150,000 clones, roughly 90% of them seen once. V lost 3 bases and J lost 5; bases outside the gene matches: 8. This CDR3 comprises 15 residues. Germline V gives CDR1 MRHNA, CDR2 SNTAGT. This specimen was peripheral blood, taken on day 0 of AZD1222 vaccination. This clonotype originated in an adult in good health. This rearrangement joins TRBV6-4 to TRBJ1-2; 8 bases fit TRBD1. This CDR3 is CASSEDRVPLYGYTF. The CDR3 nucleotides read TGTGCCAGCAGTGAGGACAGGGTTCCACTTTATGGCTACACCTTC.